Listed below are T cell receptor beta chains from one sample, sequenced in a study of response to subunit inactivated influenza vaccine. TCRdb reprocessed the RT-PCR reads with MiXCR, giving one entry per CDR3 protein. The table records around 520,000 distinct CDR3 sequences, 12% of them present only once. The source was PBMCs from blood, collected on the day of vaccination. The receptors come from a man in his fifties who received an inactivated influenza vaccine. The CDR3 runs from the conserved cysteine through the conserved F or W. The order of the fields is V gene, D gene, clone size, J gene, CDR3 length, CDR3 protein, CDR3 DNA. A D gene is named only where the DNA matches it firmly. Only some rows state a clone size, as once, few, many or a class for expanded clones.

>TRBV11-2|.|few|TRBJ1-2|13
CAAGAGINYGYTF
TGTGCCGCAGGGGCAGGGATCAACTATGGCTACACCTTC
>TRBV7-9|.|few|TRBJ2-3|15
CASSLDVIRTDTQYF
TGTGCCAGCAGCTTAGACGTTATTAGGACAGATACGCAGTATTTT
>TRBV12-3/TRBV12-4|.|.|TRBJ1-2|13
CASSYRAPGGYTF
TGTGCCAGCAGTTACAGGGCCCCGGGTGGCTACACCTTC
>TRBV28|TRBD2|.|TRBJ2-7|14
CASTMPGGSYEQYF
TGTGCCAGCACCATGCCGGGGGGCTCCTACGAGCAGTACTTC
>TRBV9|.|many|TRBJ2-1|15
CASSVGGSSYPEQFF
TGTGCCAGCAGCGTAGGTGGGAGCTCCTATCCCGAGCAGTTCTTC
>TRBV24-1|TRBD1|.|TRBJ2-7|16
CATSDPRTGGYHEQYF
TGTGCCACCAGTGACCCCAGGACAGGGGGCTATCACGAGCAGTACTTC
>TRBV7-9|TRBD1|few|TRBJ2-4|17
CASSSIRTGFVKNIQYF
TGTGCCAGCAGCTCCATCCGGACAGGGTTTGTCAAAAACATTCAGTACTTC
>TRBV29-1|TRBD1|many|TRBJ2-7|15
CSVEGGQGSSYEQYF
TGCAGCGTTGAGGGGGGACAGGGCAGCTCCTACGAGCAGTACTTC
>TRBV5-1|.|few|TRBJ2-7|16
CASSLERPIPPYEQYF
TGCGCCAGCAGCTTGGAAAGGCCCATACCCCCCTACGAGCAGTACTTC
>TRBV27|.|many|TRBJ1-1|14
CASSFLTGNTEAFF
TGTGCCAGCAGTTTCCTCACTGGGAACACTGAAGCTTTCTTT
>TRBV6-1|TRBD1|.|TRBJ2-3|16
CASRDLPSTGEDTQYF
TGTGCCAGCAGAGATCTCCCCTCGACAGGGGAGGATACGCAGTATTTT
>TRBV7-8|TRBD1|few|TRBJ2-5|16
CASSWRTGKLQETQYF
TGTGCCAGCAGCTGGAGGACAGGGAAGCTCCAAGAGACCCAGTACTTC
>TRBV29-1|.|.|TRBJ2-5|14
CSVAHVRSRETQYF
TGCAGCGTTGCACACGTCCGGAGTCGAGAGACCCAGTACTTC
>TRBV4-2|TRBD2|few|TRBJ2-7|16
CASSQEAGTSYYEQYF
TGTGCCAGCAGCCAAGAAGCCGGGACTAGTTACTACGAGCAGTACTTC
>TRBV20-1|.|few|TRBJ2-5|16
CSARGGGGRAGETQYF
TGCAGTGCTAGAGGAGGAGGGGGGAGGGCCGGAGAGACCCAGTACTTC
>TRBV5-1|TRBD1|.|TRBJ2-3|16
CASSSAGGSFSDTQYF
TGCGCCAGCAGCTCTGCAGGGGGATCGTTCTCAGATACGCAGTATTTT
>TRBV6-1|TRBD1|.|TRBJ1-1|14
CASRTGTGGTEAFF
TGTGCCAGCAGAACCGGGACAGGGGGCACTGAAGCTTTCTTT
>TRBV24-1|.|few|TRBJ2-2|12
CATTGSTGELFF
TGTGCCACCACGGGGAGCACCGGGGAGCTGTTTTTT
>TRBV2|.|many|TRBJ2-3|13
CASSGFGAVTQYF
TGTGCCAGCAGTGGGTTCGGGGCAGTTACGCAGTATTTT
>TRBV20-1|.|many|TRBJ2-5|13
CSARDIYQETQYF
TGCAGTGCTAGGGACATCTACCAAGAGACCCAGTACTTC
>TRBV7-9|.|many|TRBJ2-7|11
CASSFAYEQYF
TGTGCCAGCAGCTTCGCCTACGAGCAGTACTTC
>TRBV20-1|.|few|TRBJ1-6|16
CSASRGENLGNSPLHF
TGCAGTGCTTCCCGTGGGGAAAACCTTGGGAATTCACCCCTCCACTTT
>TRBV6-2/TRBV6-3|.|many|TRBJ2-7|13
CASRLTRQYQQYF
TGTGCCAGCAGACTGACTCGACAGTATCAGCAGTACTTC
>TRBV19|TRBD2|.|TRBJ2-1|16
CASSSMGLAGANEQFF
TGTGCCAGTAGTTCGATGGGACTAGCGGGAGCGAATGAGCAGTTCTTC
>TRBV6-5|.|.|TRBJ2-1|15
CASSYGGISYNEQFF
TGTGCCAGCAGTTACGGCGGGATCTCCTACAATGAGCAGTTCTTC
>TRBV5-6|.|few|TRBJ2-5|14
CASSLDSLEETQYF
TGTGCCAGCAGCTTGGACAGCCTGGAAGAGACCCAGTACTTC
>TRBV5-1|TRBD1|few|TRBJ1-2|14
CASSLGTGNYGYTF
TGCGCCAGCAGCTTGGGGACAGGGAACTATGGCTACACCTTC
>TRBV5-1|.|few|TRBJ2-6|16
CASSLGGRPGANVLTF
TGCGCCAGCAGCTTGGGTGGACGACCCGGGGCCAACGTCCTGACTTTC
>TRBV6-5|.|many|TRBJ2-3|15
CASSYSTGITDTQYF
TGTGCCAGCAGTTACTCAACAGGGATAACAGATACGCAGTATTTT
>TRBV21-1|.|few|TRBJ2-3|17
CARLAQSGRRETDTQYF
TGTGCCCGCCTGGCTCAATCAGGGAGGAGGGAGACAGATACGCAGTATTTT
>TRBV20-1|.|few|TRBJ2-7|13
CSAKGMNSYEQYF
TGCAGTGCTAAAGGGATGAACTCCTACGAGCAGTACTTC
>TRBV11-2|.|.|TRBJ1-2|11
CASSLVSGYTF
TGTGCCAGCAGCTTAGTCTCTGGCTACACCTTC
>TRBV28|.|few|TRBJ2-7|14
CASSLSGASYEQYF
TGTGCCAGCAGTTTATCCGGGGCCAGCTACGAGCAGTACTTC
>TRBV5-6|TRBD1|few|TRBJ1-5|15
CASSQKGRGDQPQHF
TGTGCCAGCAGCCAGAAGGGCAGGGGGGATCAGCCCCAGCATTTT
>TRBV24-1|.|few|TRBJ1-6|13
CATSVGVGSPLHF
TGTGCCACCAGTGTGGGGGTGGGATCACCCCTCCACTTT
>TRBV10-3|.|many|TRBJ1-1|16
CAISEGVGVLNTEAFF
TGTGCCATCAGTGAGGGAGTTGGGGTGTTGAACACTGAAGCTTTCTTT
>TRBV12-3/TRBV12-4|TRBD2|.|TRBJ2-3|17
CASSNSGTSPSTDTQYF
TGTGCCAGCAGTAACTCCGGGACTAGCCCTTCCACAGATACGCAGTATTTT
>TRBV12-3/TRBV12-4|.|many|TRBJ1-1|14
CASSLGGARTEAFF
TGTGCCAGCAGTTTGGGGGGGGCGAGGACTGAAGCTTTCTTT
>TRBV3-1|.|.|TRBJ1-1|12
CASSQEYGMTFF
TGTGCCAGCAGCCAAGAATATGGCATGACTTTCTTT
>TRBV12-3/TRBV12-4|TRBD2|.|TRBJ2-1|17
CASSLSVLAGDYNEQFF
TGTGCCAGCAGTTTATCGGTCTTAGCGGGGGACTACAATGAGCAGTTCTTC
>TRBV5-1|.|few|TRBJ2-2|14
CASSFGAPPGELFF
TGCGCCAGCAGCTTCGGGGCCCCTCCCGGGGAGCTGTTTTTT
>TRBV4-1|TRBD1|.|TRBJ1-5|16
CATSPLTGGSNQPQHF
TGCGCCACCAGCCCTCTTACAGGGGGAAGCAATCAGCCCCAGCATTTT
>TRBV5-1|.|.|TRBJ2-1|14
CASSLGDANNEQFF
TGCGCCAGCAGCTTGGGGGACGCCAACAATGAGCAGTTCTTC
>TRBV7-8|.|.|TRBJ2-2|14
CASRGQWYTGELFF
TGTGCCAGTAGAGGACAGTGGTACACCGGGGAGCTGTTTTTT
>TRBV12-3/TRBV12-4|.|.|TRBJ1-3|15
CASSLGVETGNTIYF
TGTGCCAGCAGTTTAGGGGTAGAGACTGGAAACACCATATATTTT
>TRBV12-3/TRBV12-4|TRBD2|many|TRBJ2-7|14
CASSFSGRALEQYF
TGTGCCAGCAGTTTTAGCGGGAGGGCCCTCGAGCAGTACTTC
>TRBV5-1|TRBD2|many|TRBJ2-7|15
CASSITSGRSYEQYF
TGCGCCAGCAGCATAACTAGCGGGCGCTCCTACGAGCAGTACTTC
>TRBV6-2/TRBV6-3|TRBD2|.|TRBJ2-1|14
CASRPSGNNNEQFF
TGTGCCAGCAGGCCTAGCGGAAATAACAATGAGCAGTTCTTC
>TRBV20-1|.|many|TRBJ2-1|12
CSVKRRRDEQFF
TGCAGTGTTAAGAGACGGCGCGATGAGCAGTTCTTC
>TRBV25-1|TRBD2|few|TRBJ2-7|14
CASTPRAGVNEQYF
TGTGCCAGCACCCCCCGAGCGGGAGTCAACGAGCAGTACTTC
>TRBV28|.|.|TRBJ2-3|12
CASSLRTEPQYF
TGTGCCAGCAGTTTACGGACAGAACCTCAGTATTTT
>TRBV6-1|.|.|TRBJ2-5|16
CASSDLGHPTQRTQYF
TGTGCCAGCAGTGATCTCGGACACCCAACCCAGAGGACCCAGTACTTC